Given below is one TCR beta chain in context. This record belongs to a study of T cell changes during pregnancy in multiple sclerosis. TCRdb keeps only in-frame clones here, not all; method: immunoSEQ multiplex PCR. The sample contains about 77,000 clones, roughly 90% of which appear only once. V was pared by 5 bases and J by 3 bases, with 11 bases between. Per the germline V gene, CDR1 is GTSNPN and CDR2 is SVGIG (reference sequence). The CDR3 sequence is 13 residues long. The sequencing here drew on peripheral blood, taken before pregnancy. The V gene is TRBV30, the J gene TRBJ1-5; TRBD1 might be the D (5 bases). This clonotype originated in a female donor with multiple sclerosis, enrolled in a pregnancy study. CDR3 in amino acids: CAWSRGVNQPQHF. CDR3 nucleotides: TGTGCCTGGTCCCGGGGGGTCAATCAGCCCCAGCATTTT.